The 7 T cell receptor beta chains below all came from one sample that was sequenced in a study of T cells in Graves' hyperthyroidism and ophthalmopathy. The source material, RNA transcripts, was used to amplify TCR beta CDR3 regions. In the first-round RT-PCR of the TCR CDR3, the HTBI primer set was used. TCRdb redid the calling of the multiplex PCR reads with MiXCR, one entry per CDR3 protein. This sample has roughly 380,000 distinct CDR3 sequences, with about 14% found just once. Sequencing was done on a sample of blood. These receptors originate from a woman aged 55-69 years with Graves' hyperthyroidism.

This clonotype was seen repeatedly, ten times or more. This sequence joins TRBV2 and TRBJ2-7, with D tentatively TRBD2 (5 bases). The V end lost 7 bases, the J end lost 6 bases, and 25 bases lay between the germline ends. Germline lookup yields CDR1 SNHLY and CDR2 FYNNEI. This CDR3 is built from 16 residues. Here the CDR3 reads CASTRSGRATLAEQYF. For the CDR3, the DNA is TGTGCCAGCACCAGGAGCGGAAGGGCTACCCTGGCCGAGCAGTACTTC.

In this sample, this clonotype turned up many times. The V and J genes are TRBV7-9 and TRBJ2-3; D is possibly TRBD1 (8 bases). Germline values: CDR1 SEHNR, CDR2 FQNEAQ (reference sequence). V was cut by 5 bases and J by 5 bases, with 17 bases left in between. The CDR3 is made up of 15 amino acids. The CDR3 DNA reads as TGTGCCAGCAGCGCCCGGACAGGGAGGGTAGATACGCAGTATTTT. Translating gives CASSARTGRVDTQYF.

The gene calls are TRBV29-1 and TRBJ1-2; perhaps TRBD1 as D (6 bases). This CDR3 has 11 amino acids. Germline loops: CDR1 SQVTM, CDR2 ANQGSEA. V lost 7 bases, J lost 7 bases, and 13 bases lay in between. The CDR3 sequence: CSAGGRVGYTF. The CDR3 DNA follows: TGCAGCGCTGGGGGGCGGGTTGGCTACACCTTC.

The chain carries TRBV20-1 and TRBJ1-2; D might be TRBD1 (6 bases). V dropped 3 bases and J dropped 4 bases, with 15 bases sitting between them. CDR3 length equals 14 residues. Germline CDR1 DFQATT, CDR2 SNEGSKA (reference sequence). The CDR3 coding sequence is TGCAGTGCTAGGGGAACAGGGTCTAGCTATGGCTACACCTTC. It yields the protein CSARGTGSSYGYTF.

The V gene is TRBV29-1, the J gene TRBJ1-3, with D maybe TRBD1 (5 bases). This CDR3 contains 15 residues. V shed 5 bases and J shed 0 bases, with 14 bases lying between them. In germline, CDR1 is SQVTM, CDR2 ANQGSEA. The CDR3 bases are TGCAGCGTTTCGAGGGACTGGAACTCTGGAAACACCATATATTTT. Protein product: CSVSRDWNSGNTIYF.

V usage is TRBV20-1 and J usage is TRBJ2-7; unclear D gene. This CDR3 is 12 amino acids long. Between the trimmed V and J ends, which lost 3 bases and 5 bases, there was a span of 11 bases. The germline gives CDR1 DFQATT, CDR2 SNEGSKA (reference sequence). CDR3 sequence: CSARVTRNEQYF. CDR3 coding DNA: TGCAGTGCTAGGGTAACAAGAAACGAGCAGTACTTC.

This clonotype was observed a few times. The chain joins TRBV24-1 to TRBJ2-3, with 8 nucleotides matching TRBD2. The V segment lost 4 bases and the J segment 2 bases; nucleotides outside the gene matches: 10. Germline V CDR1 and CDR2: KGHDR, SFDVKD. The length of the CDR3 is 17 residues. CDR3 region: CATSDPAGGTNTDTQYF. The CDR3 DNA reads as TGTGCCACCAGTGACCCTGCGGGGGGAACAAACACAGATACGCAGTATTTT.